This T cell receptor (beta chain) was observed in a study of blood T cell repertoires in COVID-19. CDR1 and CDR2 from the germline V gene are SGHRS and YFSETQ. This CDR3 contains 14 residues. Trimming cost V 2 bases and J 11 bases; bases outside gene matches: 12. The protocol was immunoSEQ multiplex PCR, while the TCRdb copy is restricted to in-frame clones and leaves out a portion. The data contain more than 70,000 clones, about 80% of them seen just once; the ten biggest clones take up about 9.3%. This sequence originates from a woman between 70 and 85 years old with acute or convalescent COVID-19. Sample: peripheral blood. The chain links TRBV5-1 to TRBJ1-1, with TRBD1 matching over 7 bases. The CDR3 loop is CASSLRTGDYPAFF. The CDR3 DNA sequence: TGCGCCAGCAGCTTAAGAACAGGGGATTATCCGGCTTTCTTT.